This record looks at one T cell receptor beta chain sequence and its context. Naive CD8 cells lacked CD45RO, underwent positive selection for CCR7 and left out terminally differentiated effector memory CD45RA+ cells. The sample is drawn from a study of shared clonotypes between healthy human individuals. The V end lost 7 bases, the J end lost 9 bases, and 16 bases lay between the germline ends. Germline V CDR1 and CDR2: SQVTM, ANQGSEA. The CDR3 length is 12 residues. Sequencing was performed with immunoSEQ multiplex PCR; in TCRdb, only in-frame clones are kept and a portion is missing. The sample includes about 2.1 million clones, roughly 95% of them seen just once.

The rearrangement joins TRBV29-1 to TRBJ2-1; D perhaps matches TRBD2 (5 bases). The sequencing input was naive CD8+ T cells from PBMCs. This TCR was sampled from a man aged 18-30 years in good health. Some clones in this sample may be carry-over from other donors' samples. CDR3: CSAGETVGEQFF. The CDR3, as DNA: TGCAGCGCTGGGGAGACTGTGGGTGAGCAGTTCTTC.